These 19 T cell receptor beta chains came from one sample sequenced in a study of T cells in Graves' hyperthyroidism and ophthalmopathy. The CDR3 regions of TCR beta were amplified from RNA transcripts. Using the HTBI primer set, a first-round RT-PCR was run on the TCR CDR3. TCRdb re-called the multiplex PCR reads with MiXCR, one entry per CDR3 protein. The sample yields around 600,000 distinct CDR3 sequences, 11% to 15% seen once. The sequenced sample consisted of blood. Receptors originate from a woman aged 18-35 years with Graves' ophthalmopathy.

This clonotype came up many times. The gene calls are TRBV6-1 and TRBJ2-1, with D perhaps given as TRBD1 or TRBD2 (5 bases each). CDR1 is MNHNS and CDR2 is SASEGT in the germline V gene. The ends were cut back, 0 bases at V and 0 bases at J, with 12 bases in the middle. CDR3 length equals 17 residues. The CDR3 region is CASSEARGPYSYNEQFF. CDR3 coding DNA: TGTGCCAGCAGTGAAGCCCGGGGACCCTACTCCTACAATGAGCAGTTCTTC.

This clonotype was seen at least ten times. The chain employs TRBV20-1 and TRBJ2-5, with 13 bases aligning to TRBD2. The CDR3 has 15 residues. Trimming cost V 3 bases and J 1 base; bases outside gene matches: 2. Germline assignment: CDR1 DFQATT and CDR2 SNEGSKA (reference sequence). CDR3 region: CSARGLAGTQETQYF. CDR3 bases: TGCAGTGCTAGGGGACTAGCGGGAACCCAAGAGACCCAGTACTTC.

A single count supports this clonotype. This may come from a read error, since a much larger clone is one base off. This chain connects TRBV28 to TRBJ1-3; D remains unclear. CDR1 is MDHEN, CDR2 SYDVKM, per germline. This CDR3 has 15 amino acids. CDR3 DNA sequence: TGTGCCGGCAGTCTCCGGGTGTTAGGGTCGAACACCATATATTTT. This sequence encodes CAGSLRVLGSNTIYF.

The sample holds a few counts of this clonotype. This chain connects TRBV19 to TRBJ1-1; D uncertain. The CDR3 runs 15 residues. CDR1 LNHDA and CDR2 SQIVND come from the germline V gene (reference sequence). Trimming shortened V by 5 bases and J by 4 bases, and 17 bases separated the two germline ends. CDR3 in amino acids: CASSFRHSRVTEAFF. CDR3 coding DNA: TGTGCCAGTAGTTTCCGACACTCGAGAGTCACTGAAGCTTTCTTT.

This clonotype was detected ten times or more. The chain combines TRBV27 with TRBJ2-7, with D unclear. The CDR3 covers 12 residues. V shed 4 bases and J shed 5 bases, with 9 bases lying between them. Germline loops: CDR1 MNHEY, CDR2 SMNVEV (reference sequence). The CDR3 here is CASSSRINEQYF. In nucleotides, the CDR3 is TGTGCCAGCAGTTCCCGGATTAACGAGCAGTACTTC.

This clonotype was seen at least ten times. The V gene is TRBV7-9, the J gene TRBJ1-2; 8 bases are a match to TRBD1. V trimming: 3 bases; J trimming: 4 bases; junction bases outside the gene matches: 4. This CDR3 has 14 residues. The germline CDR1 and CDR2 sequences are SEHNR and FQNEAQ (reference sequence). As DNA, the CDR3 is TGTGCCAGCAGCTTTTCAGGGGGCGGCTATGGCTACACCTTC. It codes for CASSFSGGGYGYTF.

This clonotype has ten or more counts. For the CDR3, the DNA is TGTGCCTGGAGCCCCGGACTAGACGGGACCCAGTACTTC. It specifies CAWSPGLDGTQYF. The chain recombines TRBV30 with TRBJ2-5; 7 nucleotides line up with TRBD2. Germline V lookup: CDR1 GTSNPN, CDR2 SVGIG (reference sequence). After removal of 3 bases from V and 7 bases from J, the junction contained 8 bases not matched to a gene. The CDR3 totals 13 residues.

This chain links TRBV6-1 with TRBJ2-4; possible D gene TRBD1, 6 bases. The CDR3 sequence is 13 residues long. Germline V lookup: CDR1 MNHNS, CDR2 SASEGT. Between the trimmed V and J ends, which lost 8 bases and 2 bases, there was a span of 10 bases. CDR3 amino acids: CASGGQTKNIQYF. The CDR3 DNA reads TGTGCCAGCGGGGGACAAACCAAAAACATTCAGTACTTC.

J is TRBJ2-2 and V is TRBV9; 9 bases are a match to TRBD2. The V gene's germline CDR1 is SGDLS and CDR2 YYNGEE. V shed 0 bases, J shed 5 bases, and the junction held 5 bases outside the gene matches. The CDR3 contains 16 residues. The CDR3 DNA reads TGTGCCAGCAGCGTAGCTCCTAGCGGGAATACCGGGGAGCTGTTTTTT. Its translation is CASSVAPSGNTGELFF.

The chain is built from TRBV6-2 or TRBV6-3 and TRBJ2-5, with 9 bases that match TRBD2. CDR1 MNHEY and CDR2 SVGEGT come from the germline V gene. This CDR3 spans 14 amino acids. The V gene end was trimmed by 7 bases and the J gene end by 4 bases; junction bases not matched to a gene: 7. CDR3 in amino acids: CASTAGGPRETQYF. The DNA of the CDR3 is TGTGCCAGCACCGCGGGGGGGCCCCGAGAGACCCAGTACTTC.

As to this clonotype: Germline is not matched at one junction end, which may reflect a read error. This chain connects TRBV24-1 to TRBJ2-3; 11 bases are shared with TRBD2. This CDR3 spans 17 amino acids. Germline CDR1 is KGHDR and CDR2 is SFDVKD. CDR3 amino acids: CATRPGGLAESTDAQYF. As DNA, the CDR3 is TGTGCCACCAGACCAGGGGGACTAGCGGAGAGCACAGATGCGCAGTATTTT.

This clonotype was counted ten times or more. The chain recombines TRBV18 with TRBJ1-1, with 8 nucleotides matching TRBD1. Germline values: CDR1 KGHSH, CDR2 LQKENI. The trim removed 3 bases at V and 3 bases at J, leaving 3 bases unmatched. The CDR3 sequence is 14 residues long. CDR3 DNA: TGTGCCAGCTCACCCCGGGACAGGTACACTGAAGCTTTCTTT. Amino acid sequence: CASSPRDRYTEAFF.

This clonotype showed up just a few times. The chain employs TRBV7-2 and TRBJ2-7; D is uncertain. In germline, CDR1 is SGHTA, CDR2 FQGNSA. V lost 2 bases to trimming and J lost 6 bases, with 14 bases between them. The CDR3 is made up of 14 amino acids. DNA for the CDR3: TGTGCCAGCAGCTTACAACAAGGCTGGGGCGAGCAGTACTTC. Its protein is CASSLQQGWGEQYF.

At least ten counts were recorded for this clonotype. The chain employs TRBV7-2 and TRBJ2-1; either TRBD1 or TRBD2 may fit D (5 bases each). Germline V gene data show CDR1 as SGHTA and CDR2 as FQGNSA. CDR3 length: 15 amino acids. V dropped 5 bases and J dropped 3 bases, with 14 bases sitting between them. In DNA form, the CDR3 reads TGTGCCAGCAGCCCCACCGGGACCGGCTACAATGAGCAGTTCTTC. Its protein is CASSPTGTGYNEQFF.

The chain combines TRBV6-1 with TRBJ1-6, with TRBD1 matching 7 bases. The germline V gene has CDR1 MNHNS and CDR2 SASEGT. The J segment lost 8 bases and the V segment lost 5 bases, leaving 12 bases of the junction unmatched. CDR3 length: 16 amino acids. The CDR3 coding sequence is TGTGCCAGCAGTCGCCTGGAAGACAGGGTTTATTCACCCCTCCACTTT. Protein product: CASSRLEDRVYSPLHF.

In this sample, this clonotype turned up many times. J is TRBJ2-7 and V is TRBV7-2; D is possibly TRBD1 or TRBD2 (6 bases each). Trimming left V 5 bases short and J 4 bases short, with 15 bases between. Germline lookup yields CDR1 SGHTA and CDR2 FQGNSA. The CDR3 extends over 14 amino acids. The CDR3 region is CASSELLGGYEQYF. The CDR3 DNA reads TGTGCCAGCAGCGAGCTCCTAGGGGGGTACGAGCAGTACTTC.

In its sample, this clonotype was seen many times. The gene calls are TRBV2 and TRBJ1-1, with D possibly being TRBD1 (5 bases). CDR1 is SNHLY and CDR2 is FYNNEI in the germline V gene. Trimming took 4 bases from V and 6 from J, leaving 12 bases between them. The CDR3 is 13 amino acids. The CDR3, as DNA: TGTGCCAGCAGTGTTGGAGGGGCCGCTGAAGCTTTCTTT. It is translated as CASSVGGAAEAFF.

The chain combines TRBV27 with TRBJ2-1; 9 bases are shared with TRBD2. CDR1 is MNHEY, CDR2 SMNVEV, per germline (reference sequence). This CDR3 spans 16 amino acids. The V segment lost 6 bases and the J segment 10 bases; nucleotides outside the gene matches: 16. This CDR3 is CASRSALAGVTGEQFF. CDR3 DNA: TGTGCCAGCAGATCCGCCTTAGCGGGAGTAACAGGAGAGCAGTTCTTC.

This clonotype turned up a few times. V is TRBV24-1 and J is TRBJ2-2, with 8 nucleotides matching TRBD1. The CDR3 is 17 amino acids. Germline V gene sequence: CDR1 KGHDR, CDR2 SFDVKD. After removal of 1 base from V and 4 bases from J, the junction contained 7 bases not matched to a gene. CDR3 nucleotides: TGTGCCACCAGTGATTTAACAGGGGGGTCGGTCACCGGGGAGCTGTTTTTT. It specifies CATSDLTGGSVTGELFF.